Below, one TCR beta chain is given with its context. Antigen specificity is unknown. This sample is drawn from a study of OX40 agonist ivuxolimab in advanced cancers. Study findings and constraints: Within 6 weeks, CD4+ and CD8+ blood T cells expanded clonally at 0.1 to 3.0 mg/kg.

Profiling relied on immunoSEQ multiplex PCR, and the TCRdb table lists in-frame clones only, not all of them. The data show 60,000 to 65,000 clones, about 90% seen once. The CDR3 runs 12 residues. From germline, CDR1 is SGHTA and CDR2 FQGNSA. The V end lost 11 bases, the J end lost 4 bases, and 15 bases lay between the germline ends. The chain links TRBV7-2 to TRBJ2-7; D may correspond to TRBD1 or TRBD2 (6 bases each). This clonotype originated in an adult with an advanced solid tumor such as melanoma, head and neck, liver or kidney cancer. The sequenced sample was CD4+ or CD8+ T cells sorted from blood, obtained in a trial of the OX40 agonist ivuxolimab. CDR3 DNA sequence: TGTGCCTCAGGGGCTAGCGTTTACGAGCAGTACTTC. Its translation is CASGASVYEQYF.